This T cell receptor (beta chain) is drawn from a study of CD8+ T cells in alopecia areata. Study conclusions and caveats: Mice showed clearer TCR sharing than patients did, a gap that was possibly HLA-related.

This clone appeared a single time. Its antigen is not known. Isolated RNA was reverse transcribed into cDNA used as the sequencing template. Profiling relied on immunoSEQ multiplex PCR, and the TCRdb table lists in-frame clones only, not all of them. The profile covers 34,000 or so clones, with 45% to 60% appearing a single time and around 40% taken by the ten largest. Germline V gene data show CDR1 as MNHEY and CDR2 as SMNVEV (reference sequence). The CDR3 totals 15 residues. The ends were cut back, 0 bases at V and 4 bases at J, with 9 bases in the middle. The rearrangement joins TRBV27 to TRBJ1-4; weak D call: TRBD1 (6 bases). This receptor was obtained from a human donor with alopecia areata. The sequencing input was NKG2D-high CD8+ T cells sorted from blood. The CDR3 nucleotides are TGTGCCAGCAGTTTATCGGACAGCTATAATGAAAAACTGTTTTTT. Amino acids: CASSLSDSYNEKLFF.